This TCR beta chain was identified in a study of T-cell memory formation after mild COVID-19. In the study overall: Clusters were largely donor specific.

TCRdb redid the calling of the 5' RACE reads with MiXCR, one entry per CDR3 protein. The sample has around 440,000 distinct CDR3 sequences, 15% to 20% seen once. This clonotype occurred many times. CDR3 length: 14 amino acids. CDR1 is LGHNA and CDR2 is YNFKEQ in the germline V gene. V was shortened by 1 base and J by 5 bases, with 9 bases between the two germline ends. This TCR derives from an adult woman who had mild COVID-19 (a few samples of this study predate the infection). Cell type and time point are not known. The rearrangement joins TRBV4-2 to TRBJ2-1, with no clear D. The specimen sequenced was PBMCs or a T cell subset sorted from them (not recorded which). CDR3 DNA sequence: TGTGCCAGCAGCCAAGGGCAGGCCGACAATGAGCAGTTCTTC. It codes for CASSQGQADNEQFF.